The TCR beta chain under discussion was sequenced for a study of T cell repertoires in cytomegalovirus infection. CDR1 is MNHNY, CDR2 SVGAGI, per germline (reference sequence). The V segment lost 0 bases and the J segment 4 bases; nucleotides outside the gene matches: 9. The CDR3 is 18 amino acids. TCRdb ran MiXCR on the reads and lists one entry per CDR3 protein. The table lists around 180,000 distinct CDR3 sequences, 25% to 30% of them singletons, with about 31% in the top ten. The sequenced sample consisted of PBMCs. The chain joins TRBV6-6 to TRBJ2-4; TRBD2 matches 10 bases. The origin of this receptor is a human donor in good health (CMV status not recorded). Some clones in this sample may be carry-over from other donors' samples. The DNA for the CDR3 is TGTGCCAGCAGTTACTCGAGGTCTAGCGGGGGAGGAAAAAACATTCAGTACTTC. Amino acids: CASSYSRSSGGGKNIQYF.